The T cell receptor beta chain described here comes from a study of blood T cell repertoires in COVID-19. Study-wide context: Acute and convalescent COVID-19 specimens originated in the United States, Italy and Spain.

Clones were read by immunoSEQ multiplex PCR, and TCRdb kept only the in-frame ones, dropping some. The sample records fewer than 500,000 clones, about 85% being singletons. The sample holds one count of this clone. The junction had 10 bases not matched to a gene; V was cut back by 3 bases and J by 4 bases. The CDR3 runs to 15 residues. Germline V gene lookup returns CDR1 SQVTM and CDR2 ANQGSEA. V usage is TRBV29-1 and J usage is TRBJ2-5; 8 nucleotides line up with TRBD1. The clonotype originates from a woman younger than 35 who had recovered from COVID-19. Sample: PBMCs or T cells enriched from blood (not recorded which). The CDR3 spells CSVEDGQGARETQYF. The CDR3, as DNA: TGCAGCGTTGAGGATGGGCAGGGGGCGCGAGAGACCCAGTACTTC.